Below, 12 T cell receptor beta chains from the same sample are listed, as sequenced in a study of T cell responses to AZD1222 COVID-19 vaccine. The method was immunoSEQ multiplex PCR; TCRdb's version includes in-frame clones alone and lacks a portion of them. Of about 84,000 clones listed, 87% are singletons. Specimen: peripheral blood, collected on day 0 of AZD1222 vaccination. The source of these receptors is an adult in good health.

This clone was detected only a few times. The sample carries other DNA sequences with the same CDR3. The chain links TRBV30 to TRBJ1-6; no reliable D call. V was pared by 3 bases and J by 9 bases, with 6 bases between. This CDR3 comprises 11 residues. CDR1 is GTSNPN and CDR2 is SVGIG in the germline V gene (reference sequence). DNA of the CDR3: TGTGCCTGGAGGACGGGTTCACCCCTCCACTTT. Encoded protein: CAWRTGSPLHF.

The CDR3 region is CASSLPPSLGGPGGYTF. Written as DNA, the CDR3 is TGTGCCAGCAGCTTACCCCCCTCTCTCGGAGGGCCGGGGGGCTACACCTTC. This chain uses TRBV7-2 with TRBJ1-2, with D hard to call. V lost 2 bases to trimming and J lost 8 bases, with 24 bases between them. The V gene's germline CDR1 is SGHTA and CDR2 FQGNSA. CDR3 length equals 17 residues.

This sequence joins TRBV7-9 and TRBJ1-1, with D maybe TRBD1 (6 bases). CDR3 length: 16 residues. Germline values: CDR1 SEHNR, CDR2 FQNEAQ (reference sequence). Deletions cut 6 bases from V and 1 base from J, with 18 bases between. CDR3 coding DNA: TGTGCCAGCAGTACACAGGGATGGGCAAAGAACACTGAAGCTTTCTTT. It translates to CASSTQGWAKNTEAFF.

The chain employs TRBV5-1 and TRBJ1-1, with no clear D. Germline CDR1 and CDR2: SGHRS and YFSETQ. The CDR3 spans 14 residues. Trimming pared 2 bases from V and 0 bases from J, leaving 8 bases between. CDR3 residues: CASSFQPMNTEAFF. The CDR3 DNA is TGCGCCAGCAGCTTTCAACCGATGAACACTGAAGCTTTCTTT.

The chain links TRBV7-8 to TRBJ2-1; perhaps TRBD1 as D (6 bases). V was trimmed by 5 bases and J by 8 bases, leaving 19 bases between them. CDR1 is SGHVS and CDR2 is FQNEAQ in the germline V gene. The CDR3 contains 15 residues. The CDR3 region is CASSPTGHLLDEQFF. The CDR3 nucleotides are TGTGCCAGCAGCCCTACAGGGCACCTTTTGGATGAGCAGTTCTTC.

Here the CDR3 DNA reads TGCGCCAGCAGCTTTTCGGGACAGGTTAGCGAGCAGTACTTC. It translates to CASSFSGQVSEQYF. V and J are TRBV5-1 and TRBJ2-7; 8 bases are shared with TRBD1. The germline gives CDR1 SGHRS, CDR2 YFSETQ. The CDR3 extends over 14 amino acids. After removal of 2 bases from V and 6 bases from J, the junction contained 7 bases not matched to a gene.

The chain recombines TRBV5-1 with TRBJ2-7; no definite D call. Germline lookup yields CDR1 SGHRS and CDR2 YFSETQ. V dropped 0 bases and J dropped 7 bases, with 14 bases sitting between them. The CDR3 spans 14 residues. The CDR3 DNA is TGCGCCAGCAGCTTGGATGACATCCTCAGTGAGCAGTACTTC. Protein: CASSLDDILSEQYF.

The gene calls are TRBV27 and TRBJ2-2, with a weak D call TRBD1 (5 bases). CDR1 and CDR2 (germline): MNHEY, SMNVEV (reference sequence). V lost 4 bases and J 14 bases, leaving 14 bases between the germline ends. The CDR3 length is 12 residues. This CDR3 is CASSSTTTGLFF. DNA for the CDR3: TGTGCCAGCAGTTCAACTACCACAGGACTGTTTTTT.

The CDR3: CASSFYGVGTEAFF. CDR3 DNA sequence: TGTGCCAGCAGCTTTTACGGGGTTGGCACTGAAGCTTTCTTT. The J gene is TRBJ1-1, the V gene TRBV7-2; D is unresolved. The V gene's germline CDR1 is SGHTA and CDR2 FQGNSA. CDR3 size: 14 residues. The V and J ends lost 3 bases and 4 bases respectively, with 12 bases between them.

CDR3 residues: CASSPGTGYEQFF. The DNA for the CDR3 is TGTGCCAGCAGCCCAGGGACAGGGTATGAGCAGTTCTTC. This chain uses TRBV5-5 with TRBJ2-1; TRBD1 matches 9 bases. Germline loops: CDR1 SGHKS, CDR2 YYEKEE (reference sequence). The CDR3 spans 13 residues. V shed 4 bases, J shed 8 bases, and the junction held 4 bases outside the gene matches.

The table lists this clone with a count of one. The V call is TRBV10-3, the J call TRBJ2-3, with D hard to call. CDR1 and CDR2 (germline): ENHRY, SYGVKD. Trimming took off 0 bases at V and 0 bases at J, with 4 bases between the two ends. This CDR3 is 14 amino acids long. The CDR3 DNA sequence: TGTGCCATCAGTGAGTCGGCCAGCACAGATACGCAGTATTTT. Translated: CAISESASTDTQYF.

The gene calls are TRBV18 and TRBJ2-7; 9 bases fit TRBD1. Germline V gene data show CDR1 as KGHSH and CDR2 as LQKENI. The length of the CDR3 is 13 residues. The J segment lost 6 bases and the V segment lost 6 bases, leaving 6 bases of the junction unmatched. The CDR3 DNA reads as TGTGCCAGCTCGACAGGGGGATACGGCGAGCAGTACTTC. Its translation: CASSTGGYGEQYF.